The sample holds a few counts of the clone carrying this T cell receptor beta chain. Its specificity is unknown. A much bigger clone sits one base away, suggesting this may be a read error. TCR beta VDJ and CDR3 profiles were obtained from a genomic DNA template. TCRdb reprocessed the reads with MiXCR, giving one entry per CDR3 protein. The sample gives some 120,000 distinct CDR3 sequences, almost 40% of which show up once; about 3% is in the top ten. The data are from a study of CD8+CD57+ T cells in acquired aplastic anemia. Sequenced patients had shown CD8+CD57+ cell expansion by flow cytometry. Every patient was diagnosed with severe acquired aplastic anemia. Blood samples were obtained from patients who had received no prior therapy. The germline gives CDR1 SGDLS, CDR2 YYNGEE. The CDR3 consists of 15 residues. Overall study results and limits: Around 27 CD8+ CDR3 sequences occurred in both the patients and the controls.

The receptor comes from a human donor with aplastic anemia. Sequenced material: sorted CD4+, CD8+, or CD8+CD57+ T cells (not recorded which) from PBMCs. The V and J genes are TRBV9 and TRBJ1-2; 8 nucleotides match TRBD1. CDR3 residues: CASSLGNRGDYDYTF. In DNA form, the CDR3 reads TGTGCCAGCAGCCTAGGGAACAGGGGGGACTATGACTACACCTTC.